Detailed here is one TCR beta chain. Its target is unknown. This sample is drawn from a study of Ad26.COV2.S vaccination and SARS-CoV-2 variants. Turning to the study itself: Within the COV1001 Ad26.COV2.S trial arm, the donor was enrolled. Doses of Ad26.COV2.S were injected into muscle once or twice, 56 days apart.

As to treatment: around 19 received Ad26.COV2.S at low or high dose, single or two shots; about five received placebo; per-sample allocation not given. Day 63 after the first vaccine or placebo injection was the time point for sampling. Ad26.COV2.S expressed prefusion-stabilized spike from the original Wuhan strain. Libraries were prepared by immunoSEQ multiplex PCR; TCRdb keeps only in-frame clonotypes and omits some of them. The sample gives about 440,000 clones, roughly 87% of which show up once; about 4.5% is in the top ten. Trimming cost V 1 base and J 5 bases, with 4 bases left between them. The CDR3 is 12 residues long. The germline gives CDR1 LGHNA, CDR2 YNFKEQ. Points from the study as a whole: Total responses of T cells may have been underestimated by the analyses of TCR breadth and depth.

The input for sequencing was peripheral blood, taken in a trial of Ad26.COV2.S vaccine versus placebo. J is TRBJ2-3 and V is TRBV4-2; D gene unclear. This clonotype originated in a person aged 18-60 years who received the Ad26.COV2.S COVID-19 vaccine or a placebo. The CDR3 sequence: CASSQGLDTQYF. In DNA form, the CDR3 reads TGTGCCAGCAGCCAAGGTCTAGATACGCAGTATTTT.